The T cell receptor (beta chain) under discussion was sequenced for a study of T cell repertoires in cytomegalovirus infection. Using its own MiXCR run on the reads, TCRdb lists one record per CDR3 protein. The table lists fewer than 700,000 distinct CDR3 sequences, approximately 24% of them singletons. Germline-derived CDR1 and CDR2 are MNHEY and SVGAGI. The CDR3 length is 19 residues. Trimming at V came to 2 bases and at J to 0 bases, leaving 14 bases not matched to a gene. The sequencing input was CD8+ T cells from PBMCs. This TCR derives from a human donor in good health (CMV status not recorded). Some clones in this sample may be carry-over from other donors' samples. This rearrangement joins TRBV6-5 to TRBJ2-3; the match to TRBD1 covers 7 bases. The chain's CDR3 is CASSYGGTGASSSTDTQYF. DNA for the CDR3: TGTGCCAGCAGTTACGGGGGAACAGGGGCGAGTTCTAGCACAGATACGCAGTATTTT.